The T cell receptor (beta chain) under discussion was sequenced for a study of blood T cells in healthy people across ages. Study-wide results and limits: Diversity was higher, and naive CD4+ cells more numerous, in long-lived donors than in aged donors.

This clonotype was seen only once. The antigen remains unidentified. The junction shows a germline mismatch at one end, possibly a read error. CDR1 and CDR2 from the germline V gene are SGHRS and YFSETQ. CDR3 length equals 14 residues. A second roughly 7 to 11 cycle PCR used barcoded and J-beta primers. MiXCR, applied by TCRdb to the 5' RACE reads, yields one record per CDR3 protein. There are hundreds of thousands of distinct CDR3 sequences in the sample; roughly 24% occur only once, and less than 3.5% lies in the top ten. These records were also assigned to another study, of T cells of mothers and their children.

Sequencing was carried out using blood. The TCR was taken from a boy younger than 18 in good health. This chain uses TRBV5-1 with TRBJ2-5, with D perhaps matching TRBD1 (6 bases). The chain's CDR3 is CASSFQGYGETRYF. The CDR3 region has the DNA TGCGCCAGCAGCTTCCAGGGGTATGGAGAGACCCGGTACTTC.